These 32 T cell receptor beta chains were sequenced from one sample in a study of cytomegalovirus exposure and HLA in healthy donors. PCR used 60 Vbeta primers and 13 Jbeta primers. The protocol was immunoSEQ multiplex PCR, while the TCRdb copy is restricted to in-frame clones and leaves out a portion. The sample holds roughly 180,000 clones, 9.5% seen once. Sequencing was done on a sample of PBMCs. The receptors originated from a woman under 40 in good health and CMV-seropositive.

The V call is TRBV14, the J call TRBJ2-1, with TRBD2 identical over 9 bases. This CDR3 has 15 amino acids. Germline CDR1 SGHDN, CDR2 FVKESK. The junction had 6 bases not matched to a gene; V was cut back by 3 bases and J by 6 bases. The CDR3 reads CASSQLAGRANEQFF. In DNA form, the CDR3 reads TGTGCCAGCAGCCAGCTAGCGGGACGGGCCAATGAGCAGTTCTTC.

The J gene is TRBJ2-3, the V gene TRBV25-1; D is unclear. CDR3 length: 11 residues. Germline assignment: CDR1 MGHDK and CDR2 SYGVNS. V was trimmed by 6 bases and J by 2 bases, leaving 3 bases between them. The CDR3 protein is CASRLTDTQYF. The CDR3 DNA reads TGTGCCAGCAGACTCACAGATACGCAGTATTTT.

The chain combines TRBV30 with TRBJ2-1; 7 bases are a match to TRBD1. Germline trimming cut 3 bases from V and 6 bases from J; bases unmatched to any gene: 11. The CDR3 sequence is 15 residues long. CDR1 and CDR2 from the germline V gene are GTSNPN and SVGIG (reference sequence). In DNA, the CDR3 is TGTGCCTGGAGCTTACAGGGGTTAAGTCCCAATGAGCAGTTCTTC. Its protein is CAWSLQGLSPNEQFF.

This rearrangement joins TRBV19 to TRBJ1-2; D not certain. The CDR3 extends over 13 amino acids. Germline CDR1 LNHDA, CDR2 SQIVND (reference sequence). Trimming pared 3 bases from V and 5 bases from J, leaving 10 bases between. The DNA for the CDR3 is TGTGCCAGTAGTATGAGTCCGGGGTATGGCTACACCTTC. Protein product: CASSMSPGYGYTF.

The chain is built from TRBV5-1 and TRBJ2-7; TRBD2 agrees at 10 bases. J lost 5 bases, V lost 4 bases, and 6 bases had no gene match. The CDR3 is 14 amino acids. Germline assignment: CDR1 SGHRS and CDR2 YFSETQ. CDR3 nucleotide sequence: TGCGCCAGCAGCGACCTAGCGGGAGTAGACGAGCAGTACTTC. As protein: CASSDLAGVDEQYF.

There are a few counts of this clone. This CDR3 reads CASSKEGRVQETQYF. DNA for the CDR3: TGTGCCAGCAGCAAAGAGGGGCGAGTCCAAGAGACCCAGTACTTC. This sequence joins TRBV21-1 and TRBJ2-5; the table's D gene call, TRBD1, was not cross checked with the DNA. TRBV21-1 is a pseudogene locus. CDR3 size: 15 residues.

The chain combines TRBV5-4 with TRBJ2-3; 8 bases are a match to TRBD2. Germline values: CDR1 SGHNT, CDR2 YYREEE (reference sequence). Trimming at V came to 2 bases and at J to 8 bases, leaving 10 bases not matched to a gene. CDR3 length: 15 residues. The CDR3 spells CASSFTGRAGSTQYF. The DNA of the CDR3 is TGTGCCAGCAGCTTTACCGGGAGGGCCGGTAGTACGCAGTATTTT.

This sequence joins TRBV4-1 and TRBJ2-5; TRBD1 might be the D (5 bases). CDR1 is MGHRA, CDR2 YSYEKL, per germline. Trimming left V 5 bases short and J 3 bases short, with 16 bases between. The CDR3 has 15 amino acids. The DNA of the CDR3 is TGCGCCAGCAGCTGGACAAAGGGATTAGAAGAGACCCAGTACTTC. It codes for CASSWTKGLEETQYF.

V and J are TRBV7-9 and TRBJ2-1; 8 nucleotides match TRBD1. The CDR3 runs 13 residues. With V trimmed by 6 bases and J by 6 bases, 4 bases remained unmatched. The germline CDR1 and CDR2 sequences are SEHNR and FQNEAQ (reference sequence). The CDR3 DNA is TGTGCCAGCAGGTCAACAGGGGGCAATGAGCAGTTCTTC. It translates to CASRSTGGNEQFF.

This clone was seen a handful of times. J is TRBJ2-6 and V is TRBV5-4; maybe TRBD1 (6 bases). With 3 bases removed from V and 4 bases from J, the gap between germline ends came to 17 bases. The germline CDR1 and CDR2 sequences are SGHNT and YYREEE (reference sequence). This CDR3 contains 17 residues. The CDR3 here is CASSWYLTGRGANVLTF. DNA of the CDR3: TGTGCCAGCAGCTGGTACCTTACAGGGAGAGGGGCCAACGTCCTGACTTTC. The full variable domain, with the rest looked up from reference TRBV5-4 and TRBJ2-6, is ETGVTQSPTHLIKTRGQQVTLRCSSQSGHNTVSWYQQALGQGPQFIFQYYREEENGRGNFPPRFSGLQFPNYSSELNVNALELDDSALYLCASSWYLTGRGANVLTFGAGSRLTVL.

The gene calls are TRBV11-3 and TRBJ2-2; TRBD1 matches at 7 bases. The CDR3 totals 14 residues. Germline V gene data show CDR1 as SGHNT and CDR2 as YENEEA. J lost 2 bases, V lost 8 bases, and 5 bases had no gene match. CDR3 DNA: TGTGCCAGCCGTGCAGGGGGTAACACCGGGGAGCTGTTTTTT. Amino acids: CASRAGGNTGELFF.

V gene TRBV5-8 combines with J gene TRBJ1-4, with TRBD1 as a possible D gene (5 bases). Per germline, CDR1 SGHTS and CDR2 YDEGEE. Trimming removed 2 bases from V and 1 base from J, with 9 bases in between. There are 15 residues in the CDR3. CDR3 nucleotides: TGTGCCAGCAGCTTTGTGACAGAAACTAATGAAAAACTGTTTTTT. Translating it yields CASSFVTETNEKLFF.

This clone appeared a few times. The rearrangement uses TRBV19 and TRBJ2-2; 7 nucleotides align to TRBD1. From germline, CDR1 is LNHDA and CDR2 SQIVND (reference sequence). Trimming removed 5 bases from V and 1 base from J; junction bases left unmatched: 4. The CDR3 spans 15 residues. The CDR3 protein is CASSSRGQNTGELFF. For the CDR3, the DNA is TGTGCCAGTAGTTCTAGGGGGCAGAACACCGGGGAGCTGTTTTTT.

The chain uses TRBV5-4 and TRBJ2-7; TRBD2 matches at 7 bases. CDR1 and CDR2 from the germline V gene are SGHNT and YYREEE (reference sequence). CDR3 size: 16 residues. J was trimmed by 3 bases and V by 0 bases; bases with no gene match: 9. CDR3 coding DNA: TGTGCCAGCAGCTTGGGTAATATAGCGGGCGGCTACGAGCAGTACTTC. It translates to CASSLGNIAGGYEQYF.

In this sample, this clone turned up a few times. This chain links TRBV6-4 with TRBJ2-5; maybe TRBD2 (5 bases). V lost 7 bases, J lost 5 bases, and 11 bases lay in between. Germline V gene lookup returns CDR1 MRHNA and CDR2 SNTAGT. The CDR3 extends over 12 amino acids. For the CDR3, the DNA is TGTGCCAGCATGGGGAGTGGGGAGACCCAGTACTTC. Translated, it gives CASMGSGETQYF.

Comment on this clone: The junction and the germline gene differ at one end; a read error may be behind it. The chain carries TRBV10-1 and TRBJ2-7; D is perhaps TRBD2 (5 bases). CDR3 length: 15 residues. In germline, CDR1 is WNHNN, CDR2 SYGVQD (reference sequence). This CDR3 reads CASNEGPQPTYEQYF. DNA of the CDR3: TGCGCCAGCAATGAGGGCCCACAGCCTACCTACGAGCAGTACTTC.

This chain connects TRBV9 to TRBJ2-6, with no clear D. CDR3 length equals 14 residues. Trimming pared 2 bases from V and 4 bases from J, leaving 7 bases between. Germline loops: CDR1 SGDLS, CDR2 YYNGEE. CDR3 loop: CASSVVSGANVLTF. The CDR3 DNA follows: TGTGCCAGCAGCGTTGTTTCGGGGGCCAACGTCCTGACTTTC.

The genes are TRBV9 and TRBJ2-1, with 8 bases aligning to TRBD1. From germline, CDR1 is SGDLS and CDR2 YYNGEE. The CDR3 runs to 14 residues. J was trimmed by 6 bases and V by 4 bases; bases with no gene match: 6. This chain's CDR3 is CASSKPGGANEQFF. In nucleotides, the CDR3 is TGTGCCAGCAGCAAGCCAGGGGGCGCCAATGAGCAGTTCTTC.

This chain links TRBV29-1 with TRBJ2-7; a weak D match, TRBD2 (6 bases). V gave up 4 bases and J gave up 3 bases, with 7 bases separating them. The CDR3 covers 11 residues. The germline V gene encodes CDR1 SQVTM and CDR2 ANQGSEA. The CDR3 bases are TGCAGCGTTGCGGGGGTCTACGAGCAGTACTTC. Amino acids: CSVAGVYEQYF.

This clone has just a few counts. V is TRBV7-9 and J is TRBJ1-2; D unresolved. This CDR3 region has 14 residues. Trimming cost V 5 bases and J 5 bases, with 15 bases left between them. The germline CDR1 and CDR2 sequences are SEHNR and FQNEAQ (reference sequence). In nucleotides, the CDR3 is TGTGCCAGCAGCCCCGTGACCAGACAATATGGCTACACCTTC. Translating gives CASSPVTRQYGYTF.

This clone occurred a few times. V usage is TRBV6-4 and J usage is TRBJ2-3; the match to TRBD2 covers 8 bases. Trimming took 4 bases from V and 0 from J; bases not matched to a gene: 0. This CDR3 is 14 amino acids long. The germline V gene has CDR1 MRHNA and CDR2 SNTAGT. The CDR3 region is CASSASGSTDTQYF. Here the CDR3 DNA reads TGTGCCAGCAGTGCTAGCGGGAGCACAGATACGCAGTATTTT.

The chain uses TRBV7-2 and TRBJ2-5; tentative D call: TRBD2 (6 bases). In germline, CDR1 is SGHTA, CDR2 FQGNSA. V was pared by 3 bases and J by 2 bases, with 10 bases between. The CDR3 runs 14 residues. CDR3 bases: TGTGCCAGCAGCTTCTCGGCGGGACAAGAGACCCAGTACTTC. This sequence encodes CASSFSAGQETQYF.

The chain employs TRBV6-5 and TRBJ2-7; maybe TRBD1 (5 bases). CDR1 is MNHEY, CDR2 SVGAGI, per germline. V lost 8 bases to trimming and J lost 7 bases, with 18 bases between them. The CDR3 contains 13 residues. The CDR3 is CASRLTASREQYF. In DNA form, the CDR3 reads TGTGCCAGCCGATTGACAGCCTCCCGTGAGCAGTACTTC.

For this clone: Distinct nucleotide sequences in the sample also encode this CDR3. The rearrangement joins TRBV9 to TRBJ2-3; D remains unclear. CDR1 and CDR2 (germline): SGDLS, YYNGEE. The CDR3 runs to 15 residues. V lost 2 bases to trimming and J lost 0 bases, with 10 bases between them. The CDR3 spells CASSVAVTSTDTQYF. In DNA form, the CDR3 reads TGTGCCAGCAGCGTCGCGGTTACTAGCACAGATACGCAGTATTTT.

The rearrangement links TRBV11-2 to TRBJ2-7; 14 nucleotides match TRBD2. From germline, CDR1 is SGHAT and CDR2 FQNNGV. The V segment lost 5 bases and the J segment 3 bases; nucleotides outside the gene matches: 12. The CDR3 covers 18 residues. The CDR3 here is CASSQGLAGGQAGYEQYF. The CDR3 DNA follows: TGTGCCAGCAGCCAAGGACTAGCGGGAGGACAGGCCGGCTACGAGCAGTACTTC.

The V and J genes are TRBV5-4 and TRBJ2-1; TRBD2 matches at 7 bases. The length of the CDR3 is 14 residues. Per the germline V gene, CDR1 is SGHNT and CDR2 is YYREEE (reference sequence). With V trimmed by 0 bases and J by 8 bases, 5 bases remained unmatched. The CDR3 sequence is CASSLEAGVHEQFF. DNA for the CDR3: TGTGCCAGCAGCTTGGAGGCGGGAGTCCATGAGCAGTTCTTC. Together with reference TRBV5-4 and TRBJ2-1, the CDR3 gives the full variable domain: ETGVTQSPTHLIKTRGQQVTLRCSSQSGHNTVSWYQQALGQGPQFIFQYYREEENGRGNFPPRFSGLQFPNYSSELNVNALELDDSALYLCASSLEAGVHEQFFGPGTRLTVL.

There are a few counts of this clone. J is TRBJ2-2 and V is TRBV30; D unresolved. Germline loops: CDR1 GTSNPN, CDR2 SVGIG (reference sequence). V lost 2 bases and J 1 base, leaving 5 bases between the germline ends. CDR3 length: 13 residues. In nucleotides, the CDR3 is TGTGCCTGGAGTTTAATGAACACCGGGGAGCTGTTTTTT. Translated, it gives CAWSLMNTGELFF.

The chain carries TRBV5-1 and TRBJ2-7; 9 positions match TRBD1. V shed 4 bases, J shed 5 bases, and the junction held 7 bases outside the gene matches. This CDR3 has 14 residues. Looked up from germline, CDR1 is SGHRS and CDR2 is YFSETQ. CDR3 region: CASSTDRGDDEQYF. The CDR3 coding sequence is TGCGCCAGCAGCACGGACAGGGGCGACGACGAGCAGTACTTC.

This clone occurred a few times. This sequence joins TRBV6-6 and TRBJ1-2; TRBD1 is a possible D gene (6 bases). The V gene's germline CDR1 is MNHNY and CDR2 SVGAGI (reference sequence). The germline V and J ends were trimmed by 0 bases and 4 bases, with 12 bases remaining between them. The CDR3 runs to 15 residues. CDR3 coding DNA: TGTGCCAGCAGTTACTCCGACACAGGGCCCTATGGCTACACCTTC. Protein sequence: CASSYSDTGPYGYTF.

In this sample, this clone turned up a few times. This sequence joins TRBV7-9 and TRBJ2-5; D unclear. Trimming removed 2 bases at V and 5 bases at J, with 12 bases between. The CDR3 has 14 amino acids. CDR1 is SEHNR, CDR2 FQNEAQ, per germline (reference sequence). CDR3 sequence (DNA): TGTGCCAGCAGCTTAACGGTCCCGTCGGAGACCCAGTACTTC. Protein: CASSLTVPSETQYF.

This clone was picked up a small number of times. CDR3 in DNA: TGTGCCAGCAGCTTAGGCCGAGCCGGGGAGCTGTTTTTT. It codes for CASSLGRAGELFF. V and J are TRBV13 and TRBJ2-2, with D unresolved. The V gene's germline CDR1 is PRHDT and CDR2 FYEKMQ (reference sequence). The CDR3 is made up of 13 amino acids. Trimming took off 0 bases at V and 6 bases at J, with 5 bases between the two ends.

J is TRBJ2-3 and V is TRBV6-1, with D possibly TRBD2 on 5 matching bases. V lost 2 bases and J lost 0, with 9 bases in between. Germline V CDR1 and CDR2: MNHNS, SASEGT. This CDR3 is built from 15 residues. The CDR3 region is CASSEYRGSTDTQYF. CDR3 bases: TGTGCCAGCAGTGAATATCGGGGTAGCACAGATACGCAGTATTTT.